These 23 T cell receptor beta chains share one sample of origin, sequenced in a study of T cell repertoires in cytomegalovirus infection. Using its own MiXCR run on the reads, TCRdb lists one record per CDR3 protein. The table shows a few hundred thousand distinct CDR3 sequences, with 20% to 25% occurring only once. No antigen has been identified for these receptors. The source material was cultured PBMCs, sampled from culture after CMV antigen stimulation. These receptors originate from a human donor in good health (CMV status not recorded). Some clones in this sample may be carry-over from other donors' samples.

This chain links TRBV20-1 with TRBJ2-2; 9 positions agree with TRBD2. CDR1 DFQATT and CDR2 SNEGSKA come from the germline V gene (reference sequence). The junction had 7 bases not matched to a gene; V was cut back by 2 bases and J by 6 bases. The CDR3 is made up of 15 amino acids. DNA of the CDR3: TGCAGTGCTAGAAGTAGCGGGAGAGGCGCCGGGGAGCTGTTTTTT. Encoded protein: CSARSSGRGAGELFF.

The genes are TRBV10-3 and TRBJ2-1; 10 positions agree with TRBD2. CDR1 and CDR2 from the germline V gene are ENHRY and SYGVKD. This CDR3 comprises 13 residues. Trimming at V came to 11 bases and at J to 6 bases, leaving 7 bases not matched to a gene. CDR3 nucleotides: TGTGCCTCCAGGACTAGCGGAAGCAATGAGCAGTTCTTC. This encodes CASRTSGSNEQFF.

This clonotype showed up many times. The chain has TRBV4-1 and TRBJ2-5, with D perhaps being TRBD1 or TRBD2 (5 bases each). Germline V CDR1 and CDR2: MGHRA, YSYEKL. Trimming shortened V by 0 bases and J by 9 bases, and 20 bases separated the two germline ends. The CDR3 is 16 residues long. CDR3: CASSQEGESRRFAQYF. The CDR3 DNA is TGCGCCAGCAGCCAAGAAGGGGAGTCCCGGAGGTTTGCCCAGTACTTC.

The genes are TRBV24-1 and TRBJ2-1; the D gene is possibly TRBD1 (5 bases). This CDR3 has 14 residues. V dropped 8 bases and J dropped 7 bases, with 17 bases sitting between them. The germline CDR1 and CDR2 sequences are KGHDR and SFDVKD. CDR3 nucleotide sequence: TGTGCCACCAAGGGCAGGGTGAGCGAGAATGAGCAGTTCTTC. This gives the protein CATKGRVSENEQFF.

The CDR3 DNA sequence: TGTGCCAGCATCGCAAATAGCAATCAGCCCCAGCATTTT. This codes for CASIANSNQPQHF. This chain joins TRBV6-1 and TRBJ1-5; no clear D gene. Trimming removed 7 bases from V and 0 bases from J, with 7 bases in between. Germline assignment: CDR1 MNHNS and CDR2 SASEGT. CDR3 length equals 13 residues.

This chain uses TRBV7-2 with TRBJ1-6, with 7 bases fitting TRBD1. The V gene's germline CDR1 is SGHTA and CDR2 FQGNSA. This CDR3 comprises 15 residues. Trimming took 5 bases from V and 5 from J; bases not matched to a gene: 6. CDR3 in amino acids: CASSGTATNNSPLHF. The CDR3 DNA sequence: TGTGCCAGCAGCGGGACAGCCACAAATAATTCACCCCTCCACTTT.

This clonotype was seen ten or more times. The CDR3 reads CASSWASGSHPPEQYF. Here the CDR3 DNA reads TGTGCCAGCAGCTGGGCTAGCGGGAGCCACCCCCCCGAGCAGTACTTC. The rearrangement joins TRBV7-2 to TRBJ2-7, with 10 bases fitting TRBD2. Germline-derived CDR1 and CDR2 are SGHTA and FQGNSA. This CDR3 comprises 16 residues. The ends lost 4 bases at V and 6 bases at J; junction bases unmatched: 12.

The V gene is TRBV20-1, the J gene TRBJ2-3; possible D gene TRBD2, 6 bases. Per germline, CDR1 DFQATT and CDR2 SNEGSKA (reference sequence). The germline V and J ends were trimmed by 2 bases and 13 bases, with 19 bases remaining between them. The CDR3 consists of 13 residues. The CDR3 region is CSARPPTWDSEYF. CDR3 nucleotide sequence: TGCAGTGCTAGACCACCCACCTGGGACTCGGAGTATTTT.

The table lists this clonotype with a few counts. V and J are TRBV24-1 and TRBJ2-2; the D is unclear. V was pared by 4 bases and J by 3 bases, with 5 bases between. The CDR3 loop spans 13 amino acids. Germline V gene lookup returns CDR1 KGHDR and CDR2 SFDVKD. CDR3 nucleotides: TGTGCCACCAGTGACACCTACACCGGGGAGCTGTTTTTT. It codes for CATSDTYTGELFF.

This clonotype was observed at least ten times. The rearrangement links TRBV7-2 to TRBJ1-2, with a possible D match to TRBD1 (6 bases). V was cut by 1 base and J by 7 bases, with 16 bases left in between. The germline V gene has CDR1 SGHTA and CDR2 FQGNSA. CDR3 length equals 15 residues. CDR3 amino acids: CASSLVLGGLGGYTF. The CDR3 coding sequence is TGTGCCAGCAGCTTAGTCTTGGGGGGGCTAGGTGGCTACACCTTC.

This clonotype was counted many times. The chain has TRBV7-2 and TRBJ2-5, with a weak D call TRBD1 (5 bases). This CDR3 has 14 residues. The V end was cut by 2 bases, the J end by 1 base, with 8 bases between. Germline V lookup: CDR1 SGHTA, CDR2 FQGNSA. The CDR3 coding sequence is TGTGCCAGCAGCTTATACAGGCTCCAAGAGACCCAGTACTTC. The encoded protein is CASSLYRLQETQYF.

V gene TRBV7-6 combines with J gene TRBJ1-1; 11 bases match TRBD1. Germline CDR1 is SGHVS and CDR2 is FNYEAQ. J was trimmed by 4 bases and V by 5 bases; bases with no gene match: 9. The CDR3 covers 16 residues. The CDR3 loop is CASSEFPGTGGTEAFF. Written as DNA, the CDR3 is TGTGCCAGCAGCGAGTTTCCCGGGACAGGGGGCACTGAAGCTTTCTTT.

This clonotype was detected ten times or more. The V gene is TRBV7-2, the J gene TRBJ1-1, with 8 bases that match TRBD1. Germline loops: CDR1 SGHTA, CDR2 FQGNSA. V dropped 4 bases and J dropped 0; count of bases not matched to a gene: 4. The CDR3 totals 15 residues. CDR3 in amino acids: CASSSRQGMNTEAFF. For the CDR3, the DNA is TGTGCCAGCAGCTCCCGACAGGGGATGAACACTGAAGCTTTCTTT.

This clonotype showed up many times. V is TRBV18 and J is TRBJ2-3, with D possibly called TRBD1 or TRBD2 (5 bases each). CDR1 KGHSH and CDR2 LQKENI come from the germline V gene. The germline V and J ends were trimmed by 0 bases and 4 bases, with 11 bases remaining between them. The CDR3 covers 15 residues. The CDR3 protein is CASSPPQLGADTQYF. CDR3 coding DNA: TGTGCCAGCTCACCACCCCAACTAGGGGCAGATACGCAGTATTTT.

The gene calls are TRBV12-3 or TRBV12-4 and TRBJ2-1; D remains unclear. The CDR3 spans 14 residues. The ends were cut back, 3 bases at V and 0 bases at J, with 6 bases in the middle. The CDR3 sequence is CASSFGDSYNEQFF. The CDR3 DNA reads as TGTGCCAGCAGTTTTGGAGACTCCTACAATGAGCAGTTCTTC.

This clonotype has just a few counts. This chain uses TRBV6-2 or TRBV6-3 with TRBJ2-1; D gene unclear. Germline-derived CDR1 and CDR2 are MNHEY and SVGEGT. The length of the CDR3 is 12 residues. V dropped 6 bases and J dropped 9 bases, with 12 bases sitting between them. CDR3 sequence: CASSDPPGEQFF. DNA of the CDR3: TGTGCCAGCAGCGATCCTCCCGGTGAGCAGTTCTTC.

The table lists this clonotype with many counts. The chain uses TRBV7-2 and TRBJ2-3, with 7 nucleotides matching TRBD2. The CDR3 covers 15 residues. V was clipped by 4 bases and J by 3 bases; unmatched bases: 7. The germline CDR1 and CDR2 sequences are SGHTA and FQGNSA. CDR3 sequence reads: CASSWTGGGTDTQYF. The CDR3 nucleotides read TGTGCCAGCAGCTGGACTGGGGGGGGTACAGATACGCAGTATTTT.

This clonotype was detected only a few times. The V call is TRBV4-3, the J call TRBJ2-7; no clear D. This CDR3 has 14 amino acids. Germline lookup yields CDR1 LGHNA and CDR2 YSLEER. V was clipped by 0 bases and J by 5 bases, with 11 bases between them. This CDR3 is CASSQDGIVNEQYF. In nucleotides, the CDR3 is TGCGCCAGCAGCCAAGATGGGATTGTTAACGAGCAGTACTTC.

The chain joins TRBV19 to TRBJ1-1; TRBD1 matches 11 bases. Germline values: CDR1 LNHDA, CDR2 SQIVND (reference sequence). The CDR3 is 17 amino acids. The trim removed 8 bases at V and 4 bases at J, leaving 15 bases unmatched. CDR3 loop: CASRYPPDRGLGTEAFF. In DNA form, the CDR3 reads TGTGCCAGTCGCTACCCGCCGGACAGGGGGCTGGGCACTGAAGCTTTCTTT.

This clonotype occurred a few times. CDR3 nucleotides: TGTGCCAGCACTTCAAAGGTTAATCAGCCCCAGCATTTT. This sequence encodes CASTSKVNQPQHF. The chain is built from TRBV12-3 or TRBV12-4 and TRBJ1-5; D uncertain. Trimming pared 7 bases from V and 4 bases from J, leaving 11 bases between. This CDR3 has 13 amino acids.

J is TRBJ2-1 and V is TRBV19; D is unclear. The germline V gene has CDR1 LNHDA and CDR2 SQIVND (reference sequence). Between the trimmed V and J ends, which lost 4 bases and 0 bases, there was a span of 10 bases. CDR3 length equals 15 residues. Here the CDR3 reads CASSTPHSSYNEQFF. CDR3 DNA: TGTGCCAGTAGTACGCCTCATAGCTCCTACAATGAGCAGTTCTTC.

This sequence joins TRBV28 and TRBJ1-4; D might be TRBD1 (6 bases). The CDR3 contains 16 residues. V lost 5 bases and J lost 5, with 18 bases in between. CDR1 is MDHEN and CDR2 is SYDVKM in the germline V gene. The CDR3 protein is CASSPTYRQENEKLFF. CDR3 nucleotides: TGTGCCAGCAGTCCCACGTATCGACAGGAGAATGAAAAACTGTTTTTT.

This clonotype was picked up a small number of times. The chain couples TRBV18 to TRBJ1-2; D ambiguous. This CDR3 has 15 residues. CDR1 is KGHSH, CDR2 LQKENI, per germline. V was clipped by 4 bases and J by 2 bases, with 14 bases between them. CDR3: CASSLSGTENYGYTF. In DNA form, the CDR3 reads TGTGCCAGCTCACTATCCGGAACGGAAAACTATGGCTACACCTTC.